Listed below are T cell receptor beta chains from one sample, sequenced in a study of shared clonotypes between healthy human individuals. This table comes from immunoSEQ multiplex PCR, and its TCRdb copy is limited to in-frame clones, with some not included. The table lists around 100,000 clones, less than 75% of them singletons. Material: memory CD8+ T cells sorted from blood. The receptor set was obtained from a woman aged 25 to 45 in good health. The CDR3 runs from the conserved cysteine through the conserved F or W. D genes are given only for firm matches. Expanded clones get a size class; other rows say once, few or many, or leave the size out.

size	J	V	D	DNA	CDR3
NA	TRBJ2-7	TRBV7-2	TRBD2	TGTGCCAGCAGCTTAGCGGAGACTAGCATTTACTACGAGCAGTACTTC	CASSLAETSIYYEQYF
NA	TRBJ1-2	TRBV30	NA	TGTGCCTGGAGGTTAGAGGTTGCCTTAAATGGCTACACCTTC	CAWRLEVALNGYTF
once	TRBJ2-1	TRBV4-1	NA	TGCGCCAGCAGCCTCCGGTCAAATTACAATGAGCAGTTCTTC	CASSLRSNYNEQFF
many	TRBJ2-5	TRBV7-2	TRBD1	TGTGCCAGCAGCTTCTCCGGGACAGGGTACCAAGAGACCCAGTACTTC	CASSFSGTGYQETQYF
few	TRBJ2-5	TRBV5-1	TRBD2	TGCGCCAGCAGCAAAGGACTAGCGGGTCAAGAGACCCAGTACTTC	CASSKGLAGQETQYF
few	TRBJ1-1	TRBV28	TRBD1	TGTGCCAGCATGAAGGGGGCAGGTTCCTTGAACACTGAAGCTTTCTTT	CASMKGAGSLNTEAFF
NA	TRBJ1-1	TRBV10-3	NA	TGTGCCAGCAAAGCCGGGGACGTCTCCTTCACTGAAGCTTTCTTT	CASKAGDVSFTEAFF
NA	TRBJ2-3	TRBV28	TRBD1	TGTGCCAGCAGTTCGGGACAGGGCACAGATACGCAGTATTTT	CASSSGQGTDTQYF
NA	TRBJ2-7	TRBV6-6	NA	TGTGCCAGCAGCTCAGACTCGTTTTACGAGCAGTACTTC	CASSSDSFYEQYF
once	TRBJ2-7	TRBV6-1	NA	TGTGCCAGCAGCCAATACGAGCAGTACTTC	CASSQYEQYF
NA	TRBJ2-7	TRBV30	TRBD2	TGTGCCTGGACCGGCGGGAGGTCGCGCGAGCAGTACTTC	CAWTGGRSREQYF
few	TRBJ2-2	TRBV10-2	NA	TGCGCCAGCAGTGAGCTTGGCAATGGGGGCACCGGGGAGCTGTTTTTT	CASSELGNGGTGELFF
NA	TRBJ1-1	TRBV20-1	NA	TGCAGTGCCACCCAAGGGGAGGCTTTCTTT	CSATQGEAFF
few	TRBJ2-2	TRBV18	NA	TGTGCCAGCTCACCACTACAGGGAAGTCCGTACACCGGGGAGCTGTTTTTT	CASSPLQGSPYTGELFF
few	TRBJ1-4	TRBV5-6	NA	TGTGCCAGCAGCTTGGGGCAGGGTGAAAAACTGTTTTTT	CASSLGQGEKLFF
NA	TRBJ2-1	TRBV5-4	NA	TGTGCCAGCAGCTTCGAGGCACACACAATCGATGAGCAGTTCTTC	CASSFEAHTIDEQFF
few	TRBJ1-1	TRBV5-6	NA	TGTGCCAGCAGCTTGATCGGGACTGAAGCTTTCTTT	CASSLIGTEAFF
many	TRBJ2-2	TRBV6-4	TRBD2	TGTGCCAGCAGTGAGGGACTAGCTGACACCGGGGAGCTGTTTTTT	CASSEGLADTGELFF
NA	TRBJ2-1	TRBV6-4	NA	TGTGCCAGCAGTGACTCGGAACGGGAGTACGGTGAGCAGTTCTTC	CASSDSEREYGEQFF
once	TRBJ2-3	TRBV28	NA	TGTGCCAGCAGTACGGTGCGGTTGATCGCATTCACAGATACGCAGTATTTT	CASSTVRLIAFTDTQYF
once	TRBJ2-5	TRBV10-3	TRBD2	TGTGCCATCAGTCCTGGTGGTAGCGGGAAGAAACAAGAGACCCAGTACTTC	CAISPGGSGKKQETQYF
NA	TRBJ1-3	TRBV28	TRBD1	TGTGCCAGCAGTACGGACAGGGACTTTGACACCATATATTTT	CASSTDRDFDTIYF
NA	TRBJ2-7	TRBV5-5	NA	TGTGCCAGCAGCTTTAAAAGGGCGTGGTACCGTTCCTACGAGCAGTACTTC	CASSFKRAWYRSYEQYF
NA	TRBJ2-7	TRBV4-1	NA	TGCGCCAGCTGGGGAGGTGGGGGCGAGCAGTACTTC	CASWGGGGEQYF
NA	TRBJ2-7	TRBV11-2	NA	TGTGCCAGCAGTACAGGGTTGAGCTCCTACGAGCAGTACTTC	CASSTGLSSYEQYF
NA	TRBJ2-7	TRBV5-4	NA	TGTGCCAGCAGCTTGATTAGCGGACCCGAGCAGTACTTC	CASSLISGPEQYF
NA	TRBJ2-7	TRBV4-2	TRBD1	TGTGCCAGCAGCCAAGGACGGGGACAGGTCTACGAGCAGTACTTC	CASSQGRGQVYEQYF
NA	TRBJ2-7	TRBV28	TRBD1	TGTGCCAGCAGTTTAGAGGACAGGGCCGAGCAGTACTTC	CASSLEDRAEQYF
NA	TRBJ2-7	TRBV2	TRBD2	TGTGCCAGCAGGCCAGGGACTAGCGGGAGTACACACGAGCAGTACTTC	CASRPGTSGSTHEQYF
NA	TRBJ1-4	TRBV18	NA	TGTGCCAGCTCAGAACCAAGGGTGGCTAATGAAAAACTGTTTTTT	CASSEPRVANEKLFF
NA	TRBJ1-1	TRBV19	NA	TGTGCCAGTAGTTGGGCCGGAATAGCCGCTTTCTTT	CASSWAGIAAFF
NA	TRBJ2-7	TRBV7-9	TRBD2	TGTGCCAGCAGCTTAGGGACCGGGAGGAGTCGGGAGCAGTACTTC	CASSLGTGRSREQYF
NA	TRBJ2-3	TRBV9	TRBD2	TGTGCCAGCAGCGTAGCGGGAGGTTCGGATACGCAGTATTTT	CASSVAGGSDTQYF
NA	TRBJ2-2	TRBV15	NA	TGTGCCACCAGGGGCAGATACACCGGGGAGCTGTTTTTT	CATRGRYTGELFF
few	TRBJ1-5	TRBV10-1	NA	TGCGCCAGCAGTGAACAGCCCCATCAGCCCCAGCATTTT	CASSEQPHQPQHF
NA	TRBJ2-7	TRBV6-6	TRBD1	TGTGCCAGCGGAACCGGGACAGGGATTTACGAGCAGTACTTC	CASGTGTGIYEQYF
many	TRBJ2-3	TRBV4-1	NA	TGCGCCAGCAGCTTAGGAGCAGATACGCAGTATTTT	CASSLGADTQYF
few	TRBJ2-1	TRBV11-2	TRBD2	TGTGCCAGCAGCTTATTGGGACTAGCGCTAAAGTACAATGAGCAGTTCTTC	CASSLLGLALKYNEQFF
NA	TRBJ1-5	TRBV28	NA	TGTGCCAGCAGTAGTTTAAAGTATAGCAATCAGCCCCAGCATTTT	CASSSLKYSNQPQHF
NA	TRBJ1-2	TRBV10-3	NA	TGTGCCATCAGTGAGTCGTTGAGGGCCCCCTATGGCTACACCTTC	CAISESLRAPYGYTF
NA	TRBJ2-2	TRBV2	NA	TGTGCCAGCACCTATTCCCCCCCGGGAGATACCGGGGAGCTGTTTTTT	CASTYSPPGDTGELFF
NA	TRBJ2-7	TRBV30	NA	TGTGCCTGGAACCGGGGCGGCGCCCCCTACGAGCAGTACTTC	CAWNRGGAPYEQYF
NA	TRBJ2-1	TRBV5-4	NA	TGTGCCAGCAGCCCCGGGACAAGAGATGACGAGCAGTTCTTC	CASSPGTRDDEQFF
NA	TRBJ1-1	TRBV19	NA	TGTGCCAGTAGGAAGTATGGCACTGAAGCTTTCTTT	CASRKYGTEAFF
few	TRBJ1-2	TRBV28	NA	TGTGCCAGCAGTTTCTTTGGTCTCGGGGGCAGGGACTATGGCTACACCTTC	CASSFFGLGGRDYGYTF
NA	TRBJ2-1	TRBV7-9	NA	TGTGCCAGCACTCCTGTTGTTTCCTCTGGTGAGCAGTTCTTC	CASTPVVSSGEQFF